A selection of T cell receptor beta chains follows, all from one sample in a study of shared clonotypes between healthy human individuals. Clones were sequenced by immunoSEQ multiplex PCR, and TCRdb holds only the in-frame ones, with some missing. Of about 2.3 million clones listed, around 93% are singletons. Specimen: naive CD4+ T cells from PBMCs. The receptors originated from a man aged 18 to 35 in good health. Some clones in this sample may be carry-over from other donors' samples. CDR3s include the opening cysteine and the closing phenylalanine or tryptophan. The D gene is left open where the match is weak. Clone size is given for some rows only: seen once, a few or many times, or a class if the clone is expanded.

d_gene: .
v_gene: TRBV7-8
abundance: .
j_gene: TRBJ1-2
CDR3nt: TGTGCCAGCAGCGGGAGGGTGGGTTATGGCTACACCTTC
CDR3aa: CASSGRVGYGYTF

d_gene: TRBD1
v_gene: TRBV6-6
abundance: .
j_gene: TRBJ1-1
CDR3nt: TGTGCCACCTCTCAGGGGGTAGGGACTGAAGCTTTCTTT
CDR3aa: CATSQGVGTEAFF

d_gene: .
v_gene: TRBV28
abundance: .
j_gene: TRBJ2-3
CDR3nt: TGTGCCAGCAGTTTTGTCGGACTCGGCACAGATACGCAGTATTTT
CDR3aa: CASSFVGLGTDTQYF

d_gene: .
v_gene: TRBV7-3
abundance: .
j_gene: TRBJ2-5
CDR3nt: TGTGCCAGCAGCTTAAAAAGTCAAGGGGGGGAGACCCAGTACTTC
CDR3aa: CASSLKSQGGETQYF

d_gene: TRBD1
v_gene: TRBV7-9
abundance: .
j_gene: TRBJ1-2
CDR3nt: TGTGCCAGCAGCTCCGGGACAGGGGGTGACTGGGGCTACACCTTC
CDR3aa: CASSSGTGGDWGYTF

d_gene: TRBD2
v_gene: TRBV5-1
abundance: .
j_gene: TRBJ2-2
CDR3nt: TGCGCCAGCAGCCGTTCCGGAGTTTTAGCGGGAGGGAACACCGGGGAGCTGTTTTTT
CDR3aa: CASSRSGVLAGGNTGELFF

d_gene: .
v_gene: TRBV19
abundance: .
j_gene: TRBJ2-7
CDR3nt: TGTGCCAGTAGTACCCCGTCGGGAGCGAGAAACGAGCAGTACTTC
CDR3aa: CASSTPSGARNEQYF

d_gene: .
v_gene: TRBV5-6
abundance: .
j_gene: TRBJ2-5
CDR3nt: TGTGCCAGCAGCTTTCCGCCCCTTCGTGGGTTGGAGACCCAGTACTTC
CDR3aa: CASSFPPLRGLETQYF

d_gene: .
v_gene: TRBV6-1
abundance: once
j_gene: TRBJ1-5
CDR3nt: TGTGCCAGCAGGCGCAGGGCTGAGAACAATCAGCCCCAGCATTTT
CDR3aa: CASRRRAENNQPQHF

d_gene: .
v_gene: TRBV28
abundance: .
j_gene: TRBJ2-1
CDR3nt: TGTGCCACAAAGGGGGGGGAGGCCGCCGGCTACAATGAGCAGTTCTTC
CDR3aa: CATKGGEAAGYNEQFF

d_gene: TRBD2
v_gene: TRBV28
abundance: .
j_gene: TRBJ2-3
CDR3nt: TGTGCCAGCATTGGGCGGGAGGCATTAGATACGCAGTATTTT
CDR3aa: CASIGREALDTQYF

d_gene: TRBD2
v_gene: TRBV9
abundance: .
j_gene: TRBJ2-1
CDR3nt: TGTGCCAGCAGCGTAACGGGGGGGTTGGTATCCTACAATGAGCAGTTCTTC
CDR3aa: CASSVTGGLVSYNEQFF

d_gene: TRBD2
v_gene: TRBV5-1
abundance: .
j_gene: TRBJ2-1
CDR3nt: TGCGCCAGCAGCGGACTAGCGGGAGCTACCTACAATGAGCAGTTCTTC
CDR3aa: CASSGLAGATYNEQFF

d_gene: .
v_gene: TRBV5-5
abundance: .
j_gene: TRBJ1-5
CDR3nt: TGTGCCAGCAGCTTGGTTTTGGGGGGCGCGCAGCCCCAGCATTTT
CDR3aa: CASSLVLGGAQPQHF

d_gene: .
v_gene: TRBV6-1
abundance: .
j_gene: TRBJ1-2
CDR3nt: TGTGCCAGCAGTGGGGTATCCTATGGCTACACCTTC
CDR3aa: CASSGVSYGYTF

d_gene: TRBD2
v_gene: TRBV7-9
abundance: .
j_gene: TRBJ2-3
CDR3nt: TGTGCCAGCAGCTTAGGGGCGGGAGAGTCCCCAGATACGCAGTATTTT
CDR3aa: CASSLGAGESPDTQYF

d_gene: TRBD1
v_gene: TRBV6-1
abundance: .
j_gene: TRBJ2-3
CDR3nt: TGTGCCACCGGGACAGGGGGCACAGATACGCAGTATTTT
CDR3aa: CATGTGGTDTQYF